The clone carrying this T cell receptor (beta chain) has a count of ten or more. The antigen remains undetermined. The data belong to a study of tumor-infiltrating lymphocytes in primary liver carcinoma. For the study at large: Surgery removed the patients' primary liver carcinoma. The patient population consisted of men and women between 30 and 69 years of age.

Starting material of about 0.45 ug total RNA yielded TCR beta cDNA via a constant-region primer. Slightly modified ARM-PCR, run as three nested multiplex PCR rounds, produced the TCR beta libraries. TRBV1-TRBV30 forward primers and a C-beta reverse primer were used in the first two PCR rounds, which each ran for approximately 11 cycles. TCRdb fed the multiplex PCR reads into MiXCR, producing one record per CDR3 protein. The sample consists of hundreds of thousands of distinct CDR3 sequences, less than 75% of them appearing once. Trimming pared 0 bases from V and 10 bases from J, leaving 7 bases between. Germline CDR1 reads MGHRA; CDR2 reads YSYEKL. The CDR3 consists of 13 residues. Study-level findings and limits: The difference in top-250-clone fraction between tumors and blood was significant, favoring tumors (p = 0.039).

Unsorted whole blood served as the source of blood RNA, and germline DNA was extracted as well. The TCR was taken from a man aged 40-50 years with primary liver carcinoma and hepatitis B virus infection. The sequenced sample consisted of peripheral blood. The J gene is TRBJ1-6, the V gene TRBV4-1; D not resolved. The CDR3 bases are TGCGCCAGCAGCCAAGACGTGCAGTCACCCCTCCACTTT. Protein: CASSQDVQSPLHF.